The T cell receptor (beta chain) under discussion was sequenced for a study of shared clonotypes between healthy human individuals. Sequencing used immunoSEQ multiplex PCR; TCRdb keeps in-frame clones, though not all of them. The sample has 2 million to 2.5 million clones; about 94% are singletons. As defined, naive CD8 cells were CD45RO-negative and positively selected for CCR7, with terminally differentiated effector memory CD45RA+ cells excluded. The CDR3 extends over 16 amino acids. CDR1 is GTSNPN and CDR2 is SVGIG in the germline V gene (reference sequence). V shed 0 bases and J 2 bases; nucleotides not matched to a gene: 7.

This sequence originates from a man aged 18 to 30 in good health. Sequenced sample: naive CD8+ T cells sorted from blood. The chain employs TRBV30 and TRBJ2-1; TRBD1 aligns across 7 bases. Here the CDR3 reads CAWSVRDRVTYNEQFF. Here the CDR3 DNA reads TGTGCCTGGAGTGTACGAGACAGGGTGACCTACAATGAGCAGTTCTTC.